The rows below give T cell receptor beta chains drawn from one sample of a study of breast tumors, draining lymph nodes, adjacent tissues. A single record per CDR3 protein comes from TCRdb applying MiXCR to the multiplex PCR reads. The sample has 200,000 to 300,000 distinct CDR3 sequences; under 35% are singletons. The sequenced material came from axillary lymph node tissue. The receptors come from a female donor with breast cancer. Some clones in this sample may be carry-over from other donors' samples. Both conserved end residues are part of each CDR3. D genes are given only for firm matches. The size entry is marked missing in some rows and otherwise reads once, few, many or a size class.

J gene | V gene | D gene | clone size | CDR3 DNA | CDR3 protein
TRBJ2-7 | TRBV6-5 | TRBD1 | many | TGTGCCAGCAGTTACGGGACAGGGAACGAGCAGTACTTC | CASSYGTGNEQYF
TRBJ2-1 | TRBV18 | TRBD2 | . | TGTGCCAGCTCACCGGGAATAGCGGGAGAGAATGAGCAGTTCTTC | CASSPGIAGENEQFF
TRBJ2-7 | TRBV30 | TRBD2 | many | TGTGCCTGGACTAAAGGGACTAGCGGTGCCTACGAGCAGTACTTC | CAWTKGTSGAYEQYF
TRBJ1-2 | TRBV7-2 | TRBD1 | many | TGTGCCAGCAGTTACAGGGGGCTTGGCGGCTACACCTTC | CASSYRGLGGYTF
TRBJ1-3 | TRBV29-1 | . | many | TGCAGCGTCTTAGGAAACACCATATATTTT | CSVLGNTIYF
TRBJ2-5 | TRBV19 | . | . | TGTGCCAGTAGTTTGGGGACTTCGTGCCAAGAGGCCCAGTACTTC | CASSLGTSCQEAQYF
TRBJ1-4 | TRBV28 | . | . | TGTGCCACCTATGCAGGGTTGGGATCAACTAATGAAAAACTGTTTTTT | CATYAGLGSTNEKLFF
TRBJ2-7 | TRBV13 | TRBD2 | . | TGTGCCAGCAGCCAACTTGGACTAGCGGGCCACTCTTCCGAGCAGTACTTC | CASSQLGLAGHSSEQYF
TRBJ2-5 | TRBV12-5 | . | many | TGTGCTAGTGGTTTGGTCTGGGAGACCCAGTACTTC | CASGLVWETQYF
TRBJ1-2 | TRBV20-1 | . | . | TGCAGTGCTAGAGAAGGAGGGGCGCGAGTATATGGCTACACCTTC | CSAREGGARVYGYTF
TRBJ1-4 | TRBV12-3/TRBV12-4 | . | many | TGTGCCAGCATGGACACCCCGAGGGTGTTTTTT | CASMDTPRVFF